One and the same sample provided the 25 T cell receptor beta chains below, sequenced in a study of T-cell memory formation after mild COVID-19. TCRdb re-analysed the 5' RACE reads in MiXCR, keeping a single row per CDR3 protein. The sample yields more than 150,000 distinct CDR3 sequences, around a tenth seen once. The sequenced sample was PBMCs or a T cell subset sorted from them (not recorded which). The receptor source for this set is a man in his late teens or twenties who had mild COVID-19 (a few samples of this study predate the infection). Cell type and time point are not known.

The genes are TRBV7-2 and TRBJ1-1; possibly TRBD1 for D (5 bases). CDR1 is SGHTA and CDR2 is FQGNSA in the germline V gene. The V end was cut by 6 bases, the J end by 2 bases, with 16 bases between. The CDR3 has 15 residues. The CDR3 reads CASSLFGTVNTEAFF. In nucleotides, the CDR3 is TGTGCCAGCAGTCTATTCGGGACGGTCAACACTGAAGCTTTCTTT.

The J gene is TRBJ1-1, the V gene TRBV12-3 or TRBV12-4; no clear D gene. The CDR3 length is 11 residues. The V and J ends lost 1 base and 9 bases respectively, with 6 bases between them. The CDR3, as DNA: TGTGCCAGCAGTTTAGGGCAAAAAGCTTTCTTT. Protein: CASSLGQKAFF.

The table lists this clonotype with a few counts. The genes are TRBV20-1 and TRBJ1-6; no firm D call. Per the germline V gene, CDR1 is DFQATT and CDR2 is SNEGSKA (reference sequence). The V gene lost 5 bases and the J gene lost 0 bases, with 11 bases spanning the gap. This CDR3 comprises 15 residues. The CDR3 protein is CSAPFSPSYNSPLHF. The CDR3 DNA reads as TGCAGTGCTCCTTTTAGCCCCTCCTATAATTCACCCCTCCACTTT.

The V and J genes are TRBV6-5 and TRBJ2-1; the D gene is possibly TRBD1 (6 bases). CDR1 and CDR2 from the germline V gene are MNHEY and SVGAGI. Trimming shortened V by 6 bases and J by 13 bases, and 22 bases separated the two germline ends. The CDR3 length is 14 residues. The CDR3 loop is CASSSGTSSKKQFF. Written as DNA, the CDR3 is TGTGCCAGCAGCTCCGGGACATCTTCTAAGAAACAGTTCTTC.

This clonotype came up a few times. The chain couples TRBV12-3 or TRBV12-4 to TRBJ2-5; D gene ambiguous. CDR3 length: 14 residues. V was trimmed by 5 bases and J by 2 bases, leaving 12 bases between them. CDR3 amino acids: CASSPGPSQETQYF. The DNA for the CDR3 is TGTGCCAGCAGTCCCGGGCCATCACAAGAGACCCAGTACTTC.

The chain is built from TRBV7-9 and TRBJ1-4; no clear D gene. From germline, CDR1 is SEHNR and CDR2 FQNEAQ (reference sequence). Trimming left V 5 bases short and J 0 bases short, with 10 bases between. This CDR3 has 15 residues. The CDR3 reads CASSAPGATNEKLFF. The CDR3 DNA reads TGTGCCAGCAGCGCCCCGGGTGCAACTAATGAAAAACTGTTTTTT.

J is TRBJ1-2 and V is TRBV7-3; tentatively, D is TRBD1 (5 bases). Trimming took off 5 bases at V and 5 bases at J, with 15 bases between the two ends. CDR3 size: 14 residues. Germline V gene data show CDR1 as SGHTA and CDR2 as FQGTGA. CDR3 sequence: CASSTGTGIYGYTF. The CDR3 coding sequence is TGTGCCAGCAGCACTGGGACTGGAATATATGGCTACACCTTC.

The CDR3 reads CASQPMGGAEETQYF. CDR3 DNA: TGCGCCAGCCAACCAATGGGGGGGGCCGAAGAGACCCAGTACTTC. This sequence joins TRBV5-1 and TRBJ2-5, with a possible D match to TRBD2 (7 bases). The ends were cut back, 7 bases at V and 3 bases at J, with 19 bases in the middle. Germline V gene sequence: CDR1 SGHRS, CDR2 YFSETQ. This CDR3 is built from 15 residues.

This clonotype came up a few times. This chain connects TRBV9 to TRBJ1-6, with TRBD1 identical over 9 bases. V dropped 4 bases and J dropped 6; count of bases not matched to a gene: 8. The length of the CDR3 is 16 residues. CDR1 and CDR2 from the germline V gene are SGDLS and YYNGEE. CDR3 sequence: CASSPSDRGFNSPLHF. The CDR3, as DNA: TGTGCCAGCAGCCCAAGCGACAGGGGGTTTAATTCACCCCTCCACTTT.

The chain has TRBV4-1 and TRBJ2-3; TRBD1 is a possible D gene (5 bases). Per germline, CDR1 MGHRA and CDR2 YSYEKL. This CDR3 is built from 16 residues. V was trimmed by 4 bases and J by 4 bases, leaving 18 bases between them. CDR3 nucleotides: TGCGCCAGCAGCCGAAGCTCAAGGGGTAGGGCAGATACGCAGTATTTT. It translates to CASSRSSRGRADTQYF.

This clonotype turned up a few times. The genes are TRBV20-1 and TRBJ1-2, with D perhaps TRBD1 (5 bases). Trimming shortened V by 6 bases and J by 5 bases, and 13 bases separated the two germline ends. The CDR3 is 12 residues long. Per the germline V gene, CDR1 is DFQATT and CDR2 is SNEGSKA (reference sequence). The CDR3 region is CSASGRAYGYTF. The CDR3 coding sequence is TGCAGTGCCTCGGGGCGCGCTTATGGCTACACCTTC.

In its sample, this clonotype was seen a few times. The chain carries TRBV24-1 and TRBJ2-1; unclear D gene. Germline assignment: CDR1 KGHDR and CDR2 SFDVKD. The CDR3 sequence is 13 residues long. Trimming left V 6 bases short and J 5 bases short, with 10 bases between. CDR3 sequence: CATSQAGHNEQFF. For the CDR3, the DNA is TGTGCCACCAGTCAGGCAGGCCACAATGAGCAGTTCTTC.

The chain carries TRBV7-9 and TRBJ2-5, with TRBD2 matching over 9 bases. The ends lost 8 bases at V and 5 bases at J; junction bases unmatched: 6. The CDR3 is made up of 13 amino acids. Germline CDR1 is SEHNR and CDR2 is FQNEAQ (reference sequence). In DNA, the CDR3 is TGTGCCAGCGCTAGCGGGACAAGGGAGACCCAGTACTTC. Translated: CASASGTRETQYF.

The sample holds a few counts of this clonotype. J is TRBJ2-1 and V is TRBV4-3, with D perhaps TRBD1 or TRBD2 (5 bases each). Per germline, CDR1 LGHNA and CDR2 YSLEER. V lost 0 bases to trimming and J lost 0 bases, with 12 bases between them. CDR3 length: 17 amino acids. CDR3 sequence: CASSQDGGPRSYNEQFF. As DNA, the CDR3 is TGCGCCAGCAGCCAAGATGGGGGACCGCGCTCCTACAATGAGCAGTTCTTC.

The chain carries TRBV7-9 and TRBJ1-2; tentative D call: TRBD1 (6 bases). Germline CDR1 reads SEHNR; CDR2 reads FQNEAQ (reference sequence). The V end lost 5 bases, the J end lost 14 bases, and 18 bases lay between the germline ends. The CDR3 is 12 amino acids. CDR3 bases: TGTGCCAGCAGCGAGGTCAGGGGCCAGGGAACCTTC. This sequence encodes CASSEVRGQGTF.

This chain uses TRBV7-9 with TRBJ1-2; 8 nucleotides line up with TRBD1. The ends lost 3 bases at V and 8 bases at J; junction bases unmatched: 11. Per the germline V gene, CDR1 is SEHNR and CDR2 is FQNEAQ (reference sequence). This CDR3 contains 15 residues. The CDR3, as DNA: TGTGCCAGCAGCTTTACCACAAGACAGGGGCGCGGCTACACCTTC. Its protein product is CASSFTTRQGRGYTF.

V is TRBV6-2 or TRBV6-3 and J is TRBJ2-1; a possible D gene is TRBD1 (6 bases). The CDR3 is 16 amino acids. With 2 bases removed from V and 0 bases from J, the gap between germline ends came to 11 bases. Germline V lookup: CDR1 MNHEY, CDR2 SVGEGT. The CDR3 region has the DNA TGTGCCAGCAGTTACCGGCAGGGGAGCTCCTACAATGAGCAGTTCTTC. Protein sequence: CASSYRQGSSYNEQFF.

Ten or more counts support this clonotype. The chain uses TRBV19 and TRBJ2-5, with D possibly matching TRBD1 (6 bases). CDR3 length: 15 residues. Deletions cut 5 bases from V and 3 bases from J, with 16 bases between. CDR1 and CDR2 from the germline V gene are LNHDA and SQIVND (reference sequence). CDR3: CASSFSPGQEETQYF. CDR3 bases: TGTGCCAGTAGTTTCTCACCGGGACAAGAAGAGACCCAGTACTTC.

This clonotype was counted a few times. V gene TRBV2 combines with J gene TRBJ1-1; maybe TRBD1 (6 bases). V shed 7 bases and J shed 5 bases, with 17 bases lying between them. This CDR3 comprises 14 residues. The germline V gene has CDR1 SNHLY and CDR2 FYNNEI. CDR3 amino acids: CASISPRGGTEAFF. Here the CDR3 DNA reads TGTGCCAGCATCTCCCCCAGGGGAGGGACTGAAGCTTTCTTT.

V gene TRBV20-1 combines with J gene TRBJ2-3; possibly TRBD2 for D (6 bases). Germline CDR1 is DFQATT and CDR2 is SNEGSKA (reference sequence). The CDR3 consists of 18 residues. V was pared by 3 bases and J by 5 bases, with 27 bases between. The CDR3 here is CSASVERVRGLSGDTQYF. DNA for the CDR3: TGCAGTGCTAGTGTTGAGCGGGTCCGGGGACTTTCCGGAGATACGCAGTATTTT.

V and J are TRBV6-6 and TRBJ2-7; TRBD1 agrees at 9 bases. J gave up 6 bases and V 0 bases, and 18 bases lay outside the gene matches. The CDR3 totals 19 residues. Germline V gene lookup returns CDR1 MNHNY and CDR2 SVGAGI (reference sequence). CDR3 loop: CASSYSELLSGTGIGEQYF. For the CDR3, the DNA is TGTGCCAGCAGTTACTCGGAACTACTTTCCGGGACAGGGATTGGCGAGCAGTACTTC.

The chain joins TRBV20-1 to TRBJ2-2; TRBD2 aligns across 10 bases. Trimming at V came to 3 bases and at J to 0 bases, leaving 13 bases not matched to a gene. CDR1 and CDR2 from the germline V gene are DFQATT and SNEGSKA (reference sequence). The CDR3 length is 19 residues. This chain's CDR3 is CSASGLAGVTRPNTGELFF. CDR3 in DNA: TGCAGTGCTAGTGGCCTAGCGGGGGTGACCCGCCCGAACACCGGGGAGCTGTTTTTT.

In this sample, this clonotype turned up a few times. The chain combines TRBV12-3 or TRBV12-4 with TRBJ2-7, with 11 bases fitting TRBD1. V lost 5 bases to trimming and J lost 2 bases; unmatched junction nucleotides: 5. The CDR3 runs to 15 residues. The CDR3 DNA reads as TGTGCCAGCAGTCCGGGACAGGGGGATACCTACGAGCAGTACTTC. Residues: CASSPGQGDTYEQYF.

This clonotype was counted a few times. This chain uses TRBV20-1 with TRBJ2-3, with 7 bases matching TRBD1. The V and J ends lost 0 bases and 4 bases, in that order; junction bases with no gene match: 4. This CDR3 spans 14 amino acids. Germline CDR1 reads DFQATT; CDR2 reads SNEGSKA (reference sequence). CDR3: CSARDRTGADTQYF. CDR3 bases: TGCAGTGCTAGAGACCGGACAGGCGCAGATACGCAGTATTTT.

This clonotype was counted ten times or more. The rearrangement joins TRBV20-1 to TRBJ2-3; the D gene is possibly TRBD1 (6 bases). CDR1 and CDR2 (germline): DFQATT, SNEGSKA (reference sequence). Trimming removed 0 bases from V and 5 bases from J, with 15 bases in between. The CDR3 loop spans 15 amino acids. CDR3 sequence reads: CSARDPWGRGDTQYF. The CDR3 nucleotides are TGCAGTGCTAGAGATCCCTGGGGGCGAGGAGATACGCAGTATTTT.